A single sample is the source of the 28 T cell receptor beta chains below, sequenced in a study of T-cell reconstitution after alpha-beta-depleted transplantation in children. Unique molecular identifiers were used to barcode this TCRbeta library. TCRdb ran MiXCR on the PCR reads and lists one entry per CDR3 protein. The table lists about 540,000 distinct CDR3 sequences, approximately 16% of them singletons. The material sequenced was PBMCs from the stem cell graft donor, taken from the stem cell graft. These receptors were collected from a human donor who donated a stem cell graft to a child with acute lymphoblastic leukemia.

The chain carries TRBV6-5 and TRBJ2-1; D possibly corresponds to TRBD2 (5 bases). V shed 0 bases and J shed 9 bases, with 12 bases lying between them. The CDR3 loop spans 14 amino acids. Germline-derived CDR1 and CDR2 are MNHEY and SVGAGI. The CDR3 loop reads CASSYSASPLEQFF. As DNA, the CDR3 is TGTGCCAGCAGTTACTCGGCTAGCCCCCTTGAGCAGTTCTTC.

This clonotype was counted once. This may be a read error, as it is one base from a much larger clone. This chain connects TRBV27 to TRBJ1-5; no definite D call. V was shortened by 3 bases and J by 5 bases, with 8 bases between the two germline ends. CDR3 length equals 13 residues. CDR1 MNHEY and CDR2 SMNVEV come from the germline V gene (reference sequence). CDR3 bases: TGTGCCAGCAGTTTCGGGCCGGATCAGCCCCAGCATTTT. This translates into CASSFGPDQPQHF.

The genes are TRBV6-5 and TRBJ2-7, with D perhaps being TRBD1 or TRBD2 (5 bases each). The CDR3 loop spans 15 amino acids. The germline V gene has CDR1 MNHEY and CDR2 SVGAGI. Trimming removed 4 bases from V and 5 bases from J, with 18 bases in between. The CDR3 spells CASSSRTVRGHEQYF. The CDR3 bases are TGTGCCAGCAGTTCAAGGACGGTCCGGGGCCACGAGCAGTACTTC.

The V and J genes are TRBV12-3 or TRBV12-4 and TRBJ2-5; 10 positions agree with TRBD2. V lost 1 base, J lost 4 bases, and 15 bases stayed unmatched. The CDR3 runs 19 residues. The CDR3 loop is CASSLVVASGSDFSETQYF. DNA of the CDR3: TGTGCCAGCAGTTTAGTGGTCGCTAGCGGGAGTGATTTCTCAGAGACCCAGTACTTC.

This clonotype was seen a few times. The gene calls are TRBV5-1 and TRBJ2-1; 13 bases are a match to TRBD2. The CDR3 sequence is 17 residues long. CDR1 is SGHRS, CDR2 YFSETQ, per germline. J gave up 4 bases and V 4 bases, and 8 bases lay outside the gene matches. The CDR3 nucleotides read TGCGCCAGCAGCAGGACTAGCGGGAGCTCTGGGTACAATGAGCAGTTCTTC. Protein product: CASSRTSGSSGYNEQFF.

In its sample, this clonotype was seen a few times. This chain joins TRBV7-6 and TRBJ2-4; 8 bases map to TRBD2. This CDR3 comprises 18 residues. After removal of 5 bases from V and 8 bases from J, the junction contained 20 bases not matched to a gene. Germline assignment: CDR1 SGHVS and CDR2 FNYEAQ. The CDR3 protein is CASSPGAGAGGLLHIQYF. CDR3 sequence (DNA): TGTGCCAGCAGCCCCGGCGCCGGGGCGGGAGGTCTCTTACACATTCAGTACTTC.

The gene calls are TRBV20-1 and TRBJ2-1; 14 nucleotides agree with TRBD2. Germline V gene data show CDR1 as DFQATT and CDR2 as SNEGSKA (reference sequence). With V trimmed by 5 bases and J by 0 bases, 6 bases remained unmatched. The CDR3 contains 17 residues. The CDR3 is CSAWTSGRFSSYNEQFF. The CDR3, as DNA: TGCAGTGCTTGGACTAGCGGGAGGTTCAGCTCCTACAATGAGCAGTTCTTC.

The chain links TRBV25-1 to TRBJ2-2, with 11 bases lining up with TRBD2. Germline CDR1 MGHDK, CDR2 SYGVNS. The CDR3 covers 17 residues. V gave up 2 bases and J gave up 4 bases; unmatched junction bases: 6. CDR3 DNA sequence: TGTGCCAGCAGTGAAAGAAGACTAGCGGGGCTCACCGGGGAGCTGTTTTTT. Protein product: CASSERRLAGLTGELFF.

CDR3 sequence reads: CASSLALGLGNYNEQFF. CDR3 bases: TGCGCCAGCAGCTTGGCCCTAGGTTTAGGGAACTACAATGAGCAGTTCTTC. The V call is TRBV5-1, the J call TRBJ2-1; D call uncertain. The CDR3 sequence is 17 residues long. Trimming left V 0 bases short and J 3 bases short, with 16 bases between. Germline V gene data show CDR1 as SGHRS and CDR2 as YFSETQ.

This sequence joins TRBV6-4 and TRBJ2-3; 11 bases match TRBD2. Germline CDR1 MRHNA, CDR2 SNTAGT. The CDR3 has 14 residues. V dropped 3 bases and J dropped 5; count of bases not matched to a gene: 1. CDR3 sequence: CASSEGLAGDTQYF. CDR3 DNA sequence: TGTGCCAGCAGTGAAGGACTAGCGGGAGATACGCAGTATTTT.

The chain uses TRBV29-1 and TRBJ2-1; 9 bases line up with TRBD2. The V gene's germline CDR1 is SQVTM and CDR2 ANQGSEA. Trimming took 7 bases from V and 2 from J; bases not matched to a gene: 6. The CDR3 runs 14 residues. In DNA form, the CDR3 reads TGCAGCGCCCAAGCGGGGGGCGCCTACAATGAGCAGTTCTTC. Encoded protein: CSAQAGGAYNEQFF.

The CDR3, as DNA: TGCGCCAGCAGTGAGTCGCCTAGTAGATCAGATACGCAGTATTTT. It translates to CASSESPSRSDTQYF. This chain joins TRBV10-1 and TRBJ2-3, with no clear D. The V gene lost 0 bases and the J gene lost 4 bases, with 11 bases spanning the gap. CDR3 size: 15 residues. The germline V gene encodes CDR1 WNHNN and CDR2 SYGVQD (reference sequence).

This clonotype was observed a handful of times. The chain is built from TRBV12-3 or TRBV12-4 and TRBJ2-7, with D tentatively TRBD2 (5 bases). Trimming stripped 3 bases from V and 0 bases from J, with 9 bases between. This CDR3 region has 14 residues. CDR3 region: CASSFFGLSYEQYF. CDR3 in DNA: TGTGCCAGCAGTTTTTTCGGACTCTCCTACGAGCAGTACTTC.

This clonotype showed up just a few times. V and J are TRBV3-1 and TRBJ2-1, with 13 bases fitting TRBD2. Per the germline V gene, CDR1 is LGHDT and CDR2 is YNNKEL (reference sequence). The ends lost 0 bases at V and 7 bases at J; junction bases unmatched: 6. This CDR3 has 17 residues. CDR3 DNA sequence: TGTGCCAGCAGCCAAGATCGGGGGACTAGCGGGACTAATGAGCAGTTCTTC. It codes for CASSQDRGTSGTNEQFF.

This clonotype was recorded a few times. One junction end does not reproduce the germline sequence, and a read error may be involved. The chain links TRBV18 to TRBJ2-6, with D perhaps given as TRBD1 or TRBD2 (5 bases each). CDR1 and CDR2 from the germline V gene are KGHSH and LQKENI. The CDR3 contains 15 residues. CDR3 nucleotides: TGTGCCAGCTCGCCTTCGATCAAGGGACGGGAAACTTTGGCTTTC. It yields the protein CASSPSIKGRETLAF.

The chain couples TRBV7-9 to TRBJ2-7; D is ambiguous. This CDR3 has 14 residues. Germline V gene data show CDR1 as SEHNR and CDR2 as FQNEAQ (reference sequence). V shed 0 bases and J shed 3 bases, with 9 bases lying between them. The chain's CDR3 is CASSLALKVYEQYF. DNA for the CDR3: TGTGCCAGCAGCTTAGCACTCAAGGTCTACGAGCAGTACTTC.

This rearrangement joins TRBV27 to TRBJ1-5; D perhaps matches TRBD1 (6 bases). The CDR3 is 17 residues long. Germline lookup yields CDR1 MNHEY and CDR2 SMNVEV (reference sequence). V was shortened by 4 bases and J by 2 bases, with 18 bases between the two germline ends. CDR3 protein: CASSCLTGLRGNQPQHF. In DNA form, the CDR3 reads TGTGCCAGCAGTTGTCTTACAGGGTTGAGAGGCAATCAGCCCCAGCATTTT.

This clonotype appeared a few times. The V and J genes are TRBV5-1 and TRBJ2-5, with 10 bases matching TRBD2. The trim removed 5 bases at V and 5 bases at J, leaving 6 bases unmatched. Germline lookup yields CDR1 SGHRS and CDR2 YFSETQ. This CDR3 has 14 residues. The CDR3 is CASRATSGIETQYF. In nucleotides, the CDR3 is TGCGCCAGCAGAGCCACTAGCGGGATTGAGACCCAGTACTTC.

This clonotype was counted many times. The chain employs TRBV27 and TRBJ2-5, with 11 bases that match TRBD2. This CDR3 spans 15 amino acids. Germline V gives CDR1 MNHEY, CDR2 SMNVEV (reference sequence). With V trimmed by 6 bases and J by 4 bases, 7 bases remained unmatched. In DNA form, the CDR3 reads TGTGCCAGCAGGGATAGCGGGAGGGAGGCAGAGACCCAGTACTTC. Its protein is CASRDSGREAETQYF.

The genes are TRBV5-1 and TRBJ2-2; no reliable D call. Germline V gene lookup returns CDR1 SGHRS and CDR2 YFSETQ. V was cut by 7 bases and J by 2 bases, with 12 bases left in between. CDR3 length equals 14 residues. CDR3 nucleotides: TGCGCCAGCGGCACCAGCAGTAACACCGGGGAGCTGTTTTTT. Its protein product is CASGTSSNTGELFF.

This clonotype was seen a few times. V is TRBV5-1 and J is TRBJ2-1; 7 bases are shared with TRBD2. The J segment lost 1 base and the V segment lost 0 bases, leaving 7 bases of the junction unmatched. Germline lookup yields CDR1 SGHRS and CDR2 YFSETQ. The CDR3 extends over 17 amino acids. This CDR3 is CASSLASSGLSYNEQFF. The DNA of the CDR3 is TGCGCCAGCAGCTTGGCCTCTAGCGGCTTATCCTACAATGAGCAGTTCTTC.

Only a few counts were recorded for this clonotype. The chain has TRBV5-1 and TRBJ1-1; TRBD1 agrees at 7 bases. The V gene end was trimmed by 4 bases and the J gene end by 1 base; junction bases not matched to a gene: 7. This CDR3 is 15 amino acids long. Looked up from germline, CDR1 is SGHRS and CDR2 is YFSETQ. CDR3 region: CASSAGRGANTEAFF. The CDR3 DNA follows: TGCGCCAGCAGCGCCGGCAGGGGGGCGAACACTGAAGCTTTCTTT.

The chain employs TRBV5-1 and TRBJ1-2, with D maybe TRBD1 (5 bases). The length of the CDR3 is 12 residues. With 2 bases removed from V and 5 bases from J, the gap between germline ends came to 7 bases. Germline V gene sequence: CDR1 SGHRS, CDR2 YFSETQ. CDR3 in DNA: TGCGCCAGCAGCTTCGGGGCGTATGGCTACACCTTC. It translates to CASSFGAYGYTF.

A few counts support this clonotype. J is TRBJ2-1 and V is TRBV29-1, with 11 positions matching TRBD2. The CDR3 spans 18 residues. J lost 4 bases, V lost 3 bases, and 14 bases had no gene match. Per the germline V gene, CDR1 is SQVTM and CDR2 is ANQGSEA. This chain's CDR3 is CSVEGGRAIAGGYNEQFF. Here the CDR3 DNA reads TGCAGCGTTGAGGGGGGCAGGGCTATAGCGGGAGGGTACAATGAGCAGTTCTTC.

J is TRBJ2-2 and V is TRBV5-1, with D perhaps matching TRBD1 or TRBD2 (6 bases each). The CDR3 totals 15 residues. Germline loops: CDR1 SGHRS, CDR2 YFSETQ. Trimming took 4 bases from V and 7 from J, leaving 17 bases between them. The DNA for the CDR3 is TGCGCCAGCAGCCCCGGACAGCGGGTTAGCGGGGAGCTGTTTTTT. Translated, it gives CASSPGQRVSGELFF.

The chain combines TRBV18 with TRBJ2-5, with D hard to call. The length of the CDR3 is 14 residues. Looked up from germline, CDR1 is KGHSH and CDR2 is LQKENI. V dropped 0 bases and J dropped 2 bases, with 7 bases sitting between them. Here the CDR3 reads CASSPPGLQETQYF. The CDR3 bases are TGTGCCAGCTCACCACCGGGTCTTCAAGAGACCCAGTACTTC.

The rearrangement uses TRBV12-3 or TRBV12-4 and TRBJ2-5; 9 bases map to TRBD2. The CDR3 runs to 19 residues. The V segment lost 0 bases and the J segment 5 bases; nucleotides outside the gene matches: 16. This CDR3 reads CASSLAVSSGRPSGETQYF. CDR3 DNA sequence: TGTGCCAGCAGTTTAGCTGTTTCGAGCGGGAGGCCCTCCGGGGAGACCCAGTACTTC.

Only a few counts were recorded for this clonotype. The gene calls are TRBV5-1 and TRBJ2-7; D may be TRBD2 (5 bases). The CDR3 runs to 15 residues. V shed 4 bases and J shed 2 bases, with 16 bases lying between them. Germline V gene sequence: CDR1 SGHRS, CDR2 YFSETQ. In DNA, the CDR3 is TGCGCCAGCAGCCAAGTATCCGGGATCCCCTACGAGCAGTACTTC. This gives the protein CASSQVSGIPYEQYF.